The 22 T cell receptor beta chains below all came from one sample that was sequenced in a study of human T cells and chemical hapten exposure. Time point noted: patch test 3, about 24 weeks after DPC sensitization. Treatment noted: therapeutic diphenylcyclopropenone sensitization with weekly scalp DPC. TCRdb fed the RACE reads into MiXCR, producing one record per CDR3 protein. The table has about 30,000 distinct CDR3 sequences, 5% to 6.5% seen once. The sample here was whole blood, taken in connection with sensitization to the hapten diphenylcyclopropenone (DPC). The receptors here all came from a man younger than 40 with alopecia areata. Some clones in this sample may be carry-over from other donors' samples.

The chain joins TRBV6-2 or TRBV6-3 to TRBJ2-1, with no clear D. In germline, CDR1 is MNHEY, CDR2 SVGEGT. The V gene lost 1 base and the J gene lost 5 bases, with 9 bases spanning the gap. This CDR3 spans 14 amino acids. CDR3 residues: CASSYLAPDNEQFF. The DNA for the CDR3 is TGTGCCAGCAGTTACTTGGCACCCGACAATGAGCAGTTCTTC.

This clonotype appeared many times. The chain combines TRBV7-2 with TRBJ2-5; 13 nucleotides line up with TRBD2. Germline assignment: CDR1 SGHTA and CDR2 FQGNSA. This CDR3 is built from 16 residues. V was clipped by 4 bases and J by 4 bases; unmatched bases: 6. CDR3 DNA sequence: TGTGCCAGCAGCTCACCCTGGACTAGCGGGGGAGAGACCCAGTACTTC. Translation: CASSSPWTSGGETQYF.

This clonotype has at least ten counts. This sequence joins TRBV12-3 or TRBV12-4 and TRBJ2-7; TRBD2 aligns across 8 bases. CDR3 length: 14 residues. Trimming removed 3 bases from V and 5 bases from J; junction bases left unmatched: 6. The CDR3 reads CASSFTSGGNEQYF. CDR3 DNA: TGTGCCAGCAGTTTTACTAGCGGAGGGAACGAGCAGTACTTC.

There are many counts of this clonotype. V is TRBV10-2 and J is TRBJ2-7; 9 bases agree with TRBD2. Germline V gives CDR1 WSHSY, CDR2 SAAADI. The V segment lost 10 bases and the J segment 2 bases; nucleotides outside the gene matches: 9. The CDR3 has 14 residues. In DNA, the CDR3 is TGCGCCATCTCTAGTAGCGGGAGTCCCTACGAGCAGTACTTC. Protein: CAISSSGSPYEQYF.

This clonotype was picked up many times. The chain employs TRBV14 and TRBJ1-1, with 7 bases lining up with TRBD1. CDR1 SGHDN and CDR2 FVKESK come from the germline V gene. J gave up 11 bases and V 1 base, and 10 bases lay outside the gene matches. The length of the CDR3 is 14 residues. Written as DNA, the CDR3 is TGTGCCAGCAGCCAAGGGGGCACAGGGGAATGGGCTTTCTTT. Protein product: CASSQGGTGEWAFF.

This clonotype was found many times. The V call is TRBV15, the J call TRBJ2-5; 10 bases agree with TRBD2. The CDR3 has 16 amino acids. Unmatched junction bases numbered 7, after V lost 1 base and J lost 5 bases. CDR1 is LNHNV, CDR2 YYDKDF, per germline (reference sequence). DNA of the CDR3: TGTGCCACCAGCAGAGGGGATCGGACTAGCGGCGAGACCCAGTACTTC. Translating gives CATSRGDRTSGETQYF.

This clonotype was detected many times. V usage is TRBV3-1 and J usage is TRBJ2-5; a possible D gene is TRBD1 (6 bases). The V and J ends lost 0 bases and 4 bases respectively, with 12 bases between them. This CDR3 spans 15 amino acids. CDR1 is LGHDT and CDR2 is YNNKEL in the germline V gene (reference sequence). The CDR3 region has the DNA TGTGCCAGCAGCCAAGATGCCACAGGGAGAGAGACCCAGTACTTC. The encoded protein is CASSQDATGRETQYF.

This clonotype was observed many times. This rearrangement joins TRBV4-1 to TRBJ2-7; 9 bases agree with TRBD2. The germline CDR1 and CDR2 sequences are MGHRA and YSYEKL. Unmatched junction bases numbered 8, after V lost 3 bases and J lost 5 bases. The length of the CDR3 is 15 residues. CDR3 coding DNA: TGCGCCAGCAGCCAGCCGGGACTAGCATCGGACGAGCAGTACTTC. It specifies CASSQPGLASDEQYF.

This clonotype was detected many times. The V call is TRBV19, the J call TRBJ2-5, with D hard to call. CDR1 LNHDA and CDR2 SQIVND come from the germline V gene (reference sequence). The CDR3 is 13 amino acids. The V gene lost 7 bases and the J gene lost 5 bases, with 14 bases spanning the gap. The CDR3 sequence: CASTTTVGETQYF. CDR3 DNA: TGTGCCAGTACCACGACGGTCGGGGAGACCCAGTACTTC.

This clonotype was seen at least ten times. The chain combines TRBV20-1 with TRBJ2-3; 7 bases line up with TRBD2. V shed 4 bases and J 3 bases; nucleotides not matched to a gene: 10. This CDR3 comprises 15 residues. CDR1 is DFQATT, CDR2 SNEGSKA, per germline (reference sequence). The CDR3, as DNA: TGCAGTGCTATGAGCGGCGGGAGTGGAACAGATACGCAGTATTTT. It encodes CSAMSGGSGTDTQYF.

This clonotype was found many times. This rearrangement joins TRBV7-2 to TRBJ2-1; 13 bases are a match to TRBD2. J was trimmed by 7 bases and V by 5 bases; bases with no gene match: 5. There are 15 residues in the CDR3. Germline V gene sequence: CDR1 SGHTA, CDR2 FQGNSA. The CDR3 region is CASSPGTSGTNEQFF. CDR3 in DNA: TGTGCCAGCAGCCCCGGGACTAGCGGGACGAATGAGCAGTTCTTC.

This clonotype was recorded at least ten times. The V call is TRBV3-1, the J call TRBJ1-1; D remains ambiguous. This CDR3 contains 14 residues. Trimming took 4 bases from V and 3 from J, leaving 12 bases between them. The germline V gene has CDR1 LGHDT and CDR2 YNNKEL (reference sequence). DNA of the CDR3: TGTGCCAGCAGCCCTTCGGGGAGCTACACTGAAGCTTTCTTT. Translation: CASSPSGSYTEAFF.

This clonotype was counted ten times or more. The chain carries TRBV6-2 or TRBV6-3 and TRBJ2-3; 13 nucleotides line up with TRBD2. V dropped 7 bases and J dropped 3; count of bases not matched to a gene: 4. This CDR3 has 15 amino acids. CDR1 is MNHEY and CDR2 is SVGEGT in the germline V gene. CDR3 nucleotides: TGTGCCAGCATCCGGGGACTAGCGGGAACAGATACGCAGTATTTT. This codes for CASIRGLAGTDTQYF.

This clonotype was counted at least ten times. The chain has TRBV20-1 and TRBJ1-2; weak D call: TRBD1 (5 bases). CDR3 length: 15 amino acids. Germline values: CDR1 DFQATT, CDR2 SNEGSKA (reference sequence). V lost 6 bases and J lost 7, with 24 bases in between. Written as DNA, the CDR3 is TGCAGTGCCCCGGGTCGACGGTTGGACAATGGTGGCTACACCTTC. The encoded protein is CSAPGRRLDNGGYTF.

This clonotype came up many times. The CDR3 sequence: CASQPQGRVTGELFF. CDR3 nucleotide sequence: TGTGCCAGCCAACCCCAGGGTCGGGTCACCGGGGAGCTGTTTTTT. This chain connects TRBV9 to TRBJ2-2; TRBD1 might be the D (5 bases). The CDR3 length is 15 residues. Germline V lookup: CDR1 SGDLS, CDR2 YYNGEE. Between the trimmed V and J ends, which lost 7 bases and 4 bases, there was a span of 17 bases.

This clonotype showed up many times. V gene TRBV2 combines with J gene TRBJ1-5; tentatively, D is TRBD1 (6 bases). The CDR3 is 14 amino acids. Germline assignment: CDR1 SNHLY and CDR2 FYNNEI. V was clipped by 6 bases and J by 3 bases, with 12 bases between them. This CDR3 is CASRETGDNQPQHF. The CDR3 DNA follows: TGTGCCAGCAGGGAGACAGGAGACAATCAGCCCCAGCATTTT.

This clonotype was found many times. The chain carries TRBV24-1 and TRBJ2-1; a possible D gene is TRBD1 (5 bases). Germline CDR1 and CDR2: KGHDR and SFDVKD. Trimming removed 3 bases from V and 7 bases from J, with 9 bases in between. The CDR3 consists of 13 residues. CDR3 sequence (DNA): TGTGCCACCAGTGATGGACAACTGAATGAGCAGTTCTTC. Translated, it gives CATSDGQLNEQFF.

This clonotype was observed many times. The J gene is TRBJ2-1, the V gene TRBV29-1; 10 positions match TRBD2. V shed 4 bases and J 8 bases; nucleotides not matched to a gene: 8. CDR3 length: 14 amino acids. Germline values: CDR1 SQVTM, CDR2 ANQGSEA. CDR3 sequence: CSVGPTSGSHEQFF. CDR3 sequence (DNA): TGCAGCGTTGGGCCGACTAGCGGGTCGCATGAGCAGTTCTTC.

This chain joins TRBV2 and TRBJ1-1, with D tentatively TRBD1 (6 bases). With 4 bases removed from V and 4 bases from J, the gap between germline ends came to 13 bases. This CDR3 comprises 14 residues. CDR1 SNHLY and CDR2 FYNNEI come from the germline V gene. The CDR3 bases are TGTGCCAGCAGTGCGACCGGGACACCCACTGAAGCTTTCTTT. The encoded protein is CASSATGTPTEAFF.

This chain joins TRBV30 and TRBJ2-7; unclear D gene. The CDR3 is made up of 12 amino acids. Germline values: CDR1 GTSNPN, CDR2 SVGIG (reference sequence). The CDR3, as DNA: TGTGCGGCCATCAGCCCCAACTACGAGCAGTACTTC. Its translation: CAAISPNYEQYF.

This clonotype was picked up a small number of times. CDR3 in DNA: TGTGCCAGCAGCGCCTGGACTAGCGGGGGGGAAGCAGATACGCAGTATTTT. It codes for CASSAWTSGGEADTQYF. The chain couples TRBV7-2 to TRBJ2-3; 15 bases are shared with TRBD2. Germline assignment: CDR1 SGHTA and CDR2 FQGNSA. This CDR3 is built from 17 residues. J lost 4 bases, V lost 5 bases, and 7 bases had no gene match.

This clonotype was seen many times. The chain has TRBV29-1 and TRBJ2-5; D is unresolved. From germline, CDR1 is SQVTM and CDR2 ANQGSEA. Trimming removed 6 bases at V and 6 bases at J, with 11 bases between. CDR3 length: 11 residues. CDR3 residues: CSVLTAQTQYF. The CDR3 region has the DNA TGCAGCGTACTCACGGCACAGACCCAGTACTTC.